This entry features one T cell receptor beta chain sequence. V gave up 0 bases and J gave up 6 bases; unmatched junction bases: 6. The CDR3 has 15 amino acids. The germline V gene has CDR1 SGHRS and CDR2 YFSETQ. This entry is derived from a study of blood T cell repertoires in COVID-19. Across the whole study: T cells, B-cell-depleted T cells, or PBMCs provided the cDNA or gDNA that served as material.

In the original analysis: Estimation of nucleated cell counts was performed using reference gene primer amplification. TCRdb's table, derived via immunoSEQ multiplex PCR, lists solely in-frame clones and lacks some. That table supplies the V and J calls and clone size; D and trimming were determined from the DNA. The table lists about 130,000 clones, 75% to 90% of them singletons. Sequencing input: peripheral blood. This chain links TRBV5-1 with TRBJ2-3, with 8 bases identical to TRBD2. The sequence came from a human donor in a cohort sampled during active COVID-19. This CDR3 reads CASSLASAGVDTQYF. The CDR3 DNA reads as TGCGCCAGCAGCTTGGCCTCAGCGGGAGTGGATACGCAGTATTTT.